This T cell receptor beta chain emerged from a study of Ad26.COV2.S vaccination and SARS-CoV-2 variants. Overall study: Trial arm assignment for the donor was COV1001 Ad26.COV2.S. Notes on the study in general: Reports say spike-specific CD8+ and CD4+ T cell responses covered substantial breadth after vaccination.

Notes on this clone: The antigen is not known.

CDR3 size: 14 residues. Germline CDR1 SEHNR, CDR2 FQNEAQ (reference sequence). V was shortened by 1 base and J by 9 bases, with 15 bases between the two germline ends. The sample's treatment: around 19 received Ad26.COV2.S at low or high dose, single or two shots; several received placebo; per-sample allocation not given. After the first vaccine or placebo injection, samples were drawn on day 63. TCRdb's copy holds only in-frame clones and misses some; the assay was immunoSEQ multiplex PCR. The sample includes roughly 380,000 clones, roughly 90% seen only once; the top ten take around 3.6%. The chain has TRBV7-9 and TRBJ2-5; D might be TRBD1 or TRBD2, each matching 5 bases. Sequencing was performed on peripheral blood, taken in a trial of Ad26.COV2.S vaccine versus placebo. The clonotype originates from a person between 18 and 65 years old who received the Ad26.COV2.S COVID-19 vaccine or a placebo. This CDR3 is CASSLEGTTAPQYF. Here the CDR3 DNA reads TGTGCCAGCAGCTTAGAAGGGACCACGGCTCCCCAGTACTTC.